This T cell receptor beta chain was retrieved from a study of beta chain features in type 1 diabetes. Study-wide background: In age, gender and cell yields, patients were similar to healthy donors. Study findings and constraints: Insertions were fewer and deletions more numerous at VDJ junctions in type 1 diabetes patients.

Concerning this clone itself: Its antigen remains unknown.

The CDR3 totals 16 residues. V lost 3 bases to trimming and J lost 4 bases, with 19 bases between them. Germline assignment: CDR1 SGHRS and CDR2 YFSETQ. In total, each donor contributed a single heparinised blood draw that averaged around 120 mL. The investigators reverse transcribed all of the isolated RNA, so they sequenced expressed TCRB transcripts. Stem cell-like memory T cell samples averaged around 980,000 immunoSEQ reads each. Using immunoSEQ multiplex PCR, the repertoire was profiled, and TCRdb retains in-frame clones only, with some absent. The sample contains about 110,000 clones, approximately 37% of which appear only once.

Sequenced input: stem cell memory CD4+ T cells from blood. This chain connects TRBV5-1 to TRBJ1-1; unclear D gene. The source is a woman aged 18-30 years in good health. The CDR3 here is CASSSDARGVGTEAFF. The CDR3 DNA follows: TGCGCCAGCAGCTCCGACGCCCGAGGAGTGGGCACTGAAGCTTTCTTT.